This T cell receptor (beta chain) was captured in a study of blood T cell repertoires in COVID-19. At the level of the study: T cells, B-cell-depleted T cells, or PBMCs supplied cDNA or gDNA.

In the original processing: By means of reference gene primer amplification, nucleated cell counts were estimated. Assay: immunoSEQ multiplex PCR; the TCRdb copy retains only in-frame clones and omits some. The V and J calls and the clone size are those of that table, but D and trimming were determined from the DNA. This table has approximately 300,000 clones, roughly 83% appearing once. The CDR3 extends over 12 amino acids. The V gene's germline CDR1 is MNHEY and CDR2 SMNVEV (reference sequence). Trimming shortened V by 7 bases and J by 1 base, and 8 bases separated the two germline ends. As to this clone: The same CDR3 can be traced to other DNA sequences in this sample.

Material: peripheral blood. The chain links TRBV27 to TRBJ2-7, with a tentative D call TRBD1 (5 bases). The sequence was obtained from a woman aged 45-65 years with acute or convalescent COVID-19. CDR3: CASTSGSYEQYF. CDR3 in DNA: TGTGCCAGCACCTCAGGGTCCTACGAGCAGTACTTC.